This T cell receptor beta chain was retrieved from a study of blood T cell repertoires in COVID-19. Study-level information: The United States, Italy and Spain supplied acute and convalescent COVID-19 samples. PBMCs, B-cell-depleted T cells, or T cells provided the cDNA or gDNA that made up the material.

Germline values: CDR1 LGHDT, CDR2 YNNKEL (reference sequence). V lost 2 bases to trimming and J lost 7 bases, with 17 bases between them. This CDR3 comprises 15 residues. The assay was immunoSEQ multiplex PCR, and TCRdb's table has in-frame clones only and misses some. The sample yields about 210,000 clones, roughly four fifths seen once. Seattle-derived patients entered the study during active infection and were followed longitudinally. This chain connects TRBV3-1 (or the pseudogene TRBV3-2) to TRBJ1-1; tentative D call: TRBD1 (6 bases). The receptor was isolated from an elderly woman with COVID-19, enrolled during active disease. The sample consisted of peripheral blood. In DNA form, the CDR3 reads TGTGCCAGCAGCCAACAAGGCGCCTTCAGGGGTGAAGCTTTCTTT. Translated: CASSQQGAFRGEAFF.